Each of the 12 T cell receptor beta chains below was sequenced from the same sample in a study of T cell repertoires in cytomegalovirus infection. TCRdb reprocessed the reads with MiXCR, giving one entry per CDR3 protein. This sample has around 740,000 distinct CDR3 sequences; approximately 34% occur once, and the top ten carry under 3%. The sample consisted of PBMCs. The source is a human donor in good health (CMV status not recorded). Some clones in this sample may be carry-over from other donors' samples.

The CDR3 is CSAEESSVWSLYNEQFF. In DNA form, the CDR3 reads TGCAGTGCCGAAGAGTCTAGCGTTTGGAGCCTTTACAATGAGCAGTTCTTC. This chain joins TRBV20-1 and TRBJ2-1, with D perhaps matching TRBD2 (6 bases). With 6 bases removed from V and 4 bases from J, the gap between germline ends came to 25 bases. CDR3 length: 17 amino acids. Germline V gives CDR1 DFQATT, CDR2 SNEGSKA (reference sequence).

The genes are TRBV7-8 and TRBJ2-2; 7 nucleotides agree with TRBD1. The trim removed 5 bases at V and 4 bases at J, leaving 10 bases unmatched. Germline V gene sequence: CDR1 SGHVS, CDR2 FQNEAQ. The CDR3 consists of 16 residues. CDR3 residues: CASSHRQGPITGELFF. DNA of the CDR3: TGTGCCAGCAGCCACCGACAGGGACCGATCACCGGGGAGCTGTTTTTT.

The CDR3 loop reads CASSRMGLAGGLSYNEQFF. The CDR3 nucleotides read TGTGCCAGCAGCCGGATGGGACTAGCGGGGGGTCTCTCCTACAATGAGCAGTTCTTC. The chain has TRBV5-8 and TRBJ2-1; 15 bases map to TRBD2. The CDR3 consists of 19 residues. The V and J ends lost 4 bases and 0 bases, in that order; junction bases with no gene match: 8. Germline CDR1 SGHTS, CDR2 YDEGEE.

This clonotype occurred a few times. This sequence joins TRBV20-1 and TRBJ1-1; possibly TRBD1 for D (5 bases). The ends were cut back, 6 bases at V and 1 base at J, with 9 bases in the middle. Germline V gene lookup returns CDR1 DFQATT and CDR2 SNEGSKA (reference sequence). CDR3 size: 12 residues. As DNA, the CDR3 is TGCAGTGCCGGGGCCCCGAACACTGAAGCTTTCTTT. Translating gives CSAGAPNTEAFF.

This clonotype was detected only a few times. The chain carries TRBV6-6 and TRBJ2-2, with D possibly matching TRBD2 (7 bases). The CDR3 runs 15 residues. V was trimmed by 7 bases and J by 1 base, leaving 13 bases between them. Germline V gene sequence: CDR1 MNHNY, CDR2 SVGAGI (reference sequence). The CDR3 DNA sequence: TGTGCCAGCACCCTAGGGGGGGGGAACACCGGGGAGCTGTTTTTT. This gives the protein CASTLGGGNTGELFF.

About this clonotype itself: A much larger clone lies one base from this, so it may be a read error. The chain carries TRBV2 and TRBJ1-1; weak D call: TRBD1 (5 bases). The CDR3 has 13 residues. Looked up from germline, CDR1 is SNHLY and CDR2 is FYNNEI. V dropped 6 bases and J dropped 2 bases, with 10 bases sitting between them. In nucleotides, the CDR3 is TGTGCCAGCAGAGTACAGGATAACACTGAAGCTTTCTTT. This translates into CASRVQDNTEAFF. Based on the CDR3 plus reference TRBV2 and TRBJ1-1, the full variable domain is EPEVTQTPSHQVTQMGQEVILRCVPISNHLYFYWYRQILGQKVEFLVSFYNNEISEKSEIFDDQFSVERPDGSNFTLKIRSTKLEDSAMYFCASRVQDNTEAFFGQGTRLTVV.

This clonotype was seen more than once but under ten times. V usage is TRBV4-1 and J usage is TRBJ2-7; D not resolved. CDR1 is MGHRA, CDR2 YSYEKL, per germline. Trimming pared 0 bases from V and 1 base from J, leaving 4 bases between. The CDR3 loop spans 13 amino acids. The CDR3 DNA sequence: TGCGCCAGCAGCCAAGAAGGGTCCTACGAGCAGTACTTC. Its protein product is CASSQEGSYEQYF.

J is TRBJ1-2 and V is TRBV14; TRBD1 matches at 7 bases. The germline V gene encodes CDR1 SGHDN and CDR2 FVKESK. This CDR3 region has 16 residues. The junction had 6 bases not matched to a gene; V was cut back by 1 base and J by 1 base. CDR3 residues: CASSQGGQTFNYGYTF. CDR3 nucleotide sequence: TGTGCCAGCAGCCAAGGGGGACAGACATTTAACTATGGCTACACCTTC. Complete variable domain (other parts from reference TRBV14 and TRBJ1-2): EAGVTQFPSHSVIEKGQTVTLRCDPISGHDNLYWYRRVMGKEIKFLLHFVKESKQDESGMPNNRFLAERTGGTYSTLKVQPAELEDSGVYFCASSQGGQTFNYGYTFGSGTRLTVV.

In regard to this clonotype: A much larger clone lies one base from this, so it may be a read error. CDR3: CASSARYRGSNQHQHF. CDR3 coding DNA: TGTGCCAGCAGCGCCCGGTACAGGGGTAGCAATCAGCACCAGCATTTT. The chain is built from TRBV7-2 and TRBJ1-5; 7 positions agree with TRBD1. CDR1 and CDR2 from the germline V gene are SGHTA and FQGNSA. CDR3 length: 16 amino acids.

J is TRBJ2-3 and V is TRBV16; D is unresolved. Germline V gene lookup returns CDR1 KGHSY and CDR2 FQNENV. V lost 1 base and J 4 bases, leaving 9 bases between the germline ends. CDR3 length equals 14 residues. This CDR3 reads CASSQFTSPDTQYF. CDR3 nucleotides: TGTGCCAGCAGCCAATTCACCAGCCCAGATACGCAGTATTTT.

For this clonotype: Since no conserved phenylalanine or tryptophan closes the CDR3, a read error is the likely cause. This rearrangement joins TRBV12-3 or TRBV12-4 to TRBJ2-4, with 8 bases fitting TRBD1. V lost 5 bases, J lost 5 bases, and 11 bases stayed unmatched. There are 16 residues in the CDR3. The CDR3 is CASSRSIRGRQNIQYL. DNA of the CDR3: TGTGCCAGCAGTCGATCCATCAGGGGGCGGCAAAACATTCAGTACTTA.

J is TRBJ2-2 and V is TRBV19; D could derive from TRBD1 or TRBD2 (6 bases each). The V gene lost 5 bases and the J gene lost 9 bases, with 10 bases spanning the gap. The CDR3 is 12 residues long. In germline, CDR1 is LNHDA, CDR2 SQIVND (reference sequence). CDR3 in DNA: TGTGCCAGTAGTCCCGGGGGCCGGGAGCTGTTTTTT. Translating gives CASSPGGRELFF.